These 6 T cell receptor beta chains originate from one sample sequenced in a study of T cells in Graves' hyperthyroidism and ophthalmopathy. TCR beta CDR3 regions were amplified from RNA. Carried out on the TCR CDR3, a first-round RT-PCR used the HTBI primer set. MiXCR was run by TCRdb on the multiplex PCR reads, yielding one entry per CDR3 protein. The table shows 250,000 to 350,000 distinct CDR3 sequences, with about 17% occurring only once. Sequencing used blood. The origin of the receptors is a woman aged 55-75 years with Graves' ophthalmopathy.

There are many counts of this clonotype. The genes are TRBV7-9 and TRBJ2-3; no clear D gene. Trimming took off 5 bases at V and 1 base at J, with 13 bases between the two ends. The CDR3 is 15 amino acids. Germline values: CDR1 SEHNR, CDR2 FQNEAQ (reference sequence). CDR3 residues: CASSLVQSRTDTQYF. Here the CDR3 DNA reads TGTGCCAGCAGCCTCGTACAGTCGCGCACAGATACGCAGTATTTT.

The table lists this clonotype with many counts. The V gene is TRBV6-1, the J gene TRBJ2-1; D remains unclear. The CDR3 has 14 amino acids. V lost 6 bases to trimming and J lost 7 bases, with 16 bases between them. CDR1 MNHNS and CDR2 SASEGT come from the germline V gene. CDR3 bases: TGTGCCAGCAGGGCCCCGGGTACATGGAATGAGCAGTTCTTC. Amino acid sequence: CASRAPGTWNEQFF.

The table lists this clonotype with many counts. The chain carries TRBV6-2 or TRBV6-3 and TRBJ1-2; 8 bases match TRBD1. The trim removed 8 bases at V and 8 bases at J, leaving 10 bases unmatched. Per germline, CDR1 MNHEY and CDR2 SVGEGT. The CDR3 has 13 amino acids. The CDR3 bases are TGTGCCAGCGGGGACAGGCCTTCGCGGGGCTACACCTTC. Translating it yields CASGDRPSRGYTF.

This clonotype was seen a handful of times. The gene calls are TRBV9 and TRBJ1-1; D gene unclear. V was pared by 0 bases and J by 4 bases, with 10 bases between. CDR3 length: 14 amino acids. Germline V gene lookup returns CDR1 SGDLS and CDR2 YYNGEE. CDR3 bases: TGTGCCAGCAGCGTAGGGGGATCTCGCACTGAAGCTTTCTTT. Its protein product is CASSVGGSRTEAFF.

The rearrangement joins TRBV29-1 to TRBJ2-1; D possibly corresponds to TRBD2 (7 bases). CDR1 is SQVTM and CDR2 is ANQGSEA in the germline V gene. This CDR3 is 13 amino acids long. V was pared by 7 bases and J by 13 bases, with 23 bases between. This CDR3 is CSALLARGGRQFF. CDR3 DNA: TGCAGCGCCCTACTCGCTCGCGGGGGCCGTCAGTTCTTC.

This clonotype was recorded at least ten times. This chain uses TRBV20-1 with TRBJ2-3, with D possibly TRBD1 on 5 matching bases. Germline V gives CDR1 DFQATT, CDR2 SNEGSKA (reference sequence). There are 15 residues in the CDR3. V was clipped by 6 bases and J by 1 base, with 17 bases between them. The CDR3 here is CSAPDKRSRTDTQYF. As DNA, the CDR3 is TGCAGTGCCCCGGACAAAAGGTCTCGCACAGATACGCAGTATTTT.